The 10 T cell receptor beta chains given below trace back to one sample, sequenced in a study of blood T cell repertoires in COVID-19. Produced via immunoSEQ multiplex PCR; TCRdb's table is partial and in-frame only. The repertoire holds about 280,000 clones, 70% to 90% seen once, with around 5.5% in the top ten. The specimen sequenced was peripheral blood. Receptor source: a middle-aged man with active or convalescent COVID-19.

The chain recombines TRBV6-5 with TRBJ2-3; 8 bases fit TRBD1. This CDR3 is built from 14 residues. CDR1 MNHEY and CDR2 SVGAGI come from the germline V gene. After removal of 10 bases from V and 0 bases from J, the junction contained 6 bases not matched to a gene. CDR3 bases: TGTGCCAAGACAGGGGAAGCTAGCACAGATACGCAGTATTTT. It translates to CAKTGEASTDTQYF.

The V call is TRBV19, the J call TRBJ1-2; the D gene is possibly TRBD1 (5 bases). Germline CDR1 reads LNHDA; CDR2 reads SQIVND (reference sequence). The CDR3 has 15 amino acids. Trimming took 3 bases from V and 0 from J, leaving 11 bases between them. The chain's CDR3 is CASSILGGTNYGYTF. The DNA for the CDR3 is TGTGCCAGTAGTATCCTCGGGGGTACTAACTATGGCTACACCTTC. The full variable domain, completed using reference TRBV19 and TRBJ1-2, is DGGITQSPKYLFRKEGQNVTLSCEQNLNHDAMYWYRQDPGQGLRLIYYSQIVNDFQKGDIAEGYSVSREKKESFPLTVTSAQKNPTAFYLCASSILGGTNYGYTFGSGTRLTVV.

J is TRBJ1-5 and V is TRBV19, with no clear D. The germline V gene has CDR1 LNHDA and CDR2 SQIVND (reference sequence). The CDR3 has 13 amino acids. V was pared by 6 bases and J by 5 bases, with 11 bases between. The CDR3 region has the DNA TGTGCCAGTAGCGAGGTTCGAGATCAGCCCCAGCATTTT. Its protein is CASSEVRDQPQHF.

The gene calls are TRBV3-1 (or the pseudogene TRBV3-2) and TRBJ1-6; weak D call: TRBD1 (5 bases). Germline V gives CDR1 LGHDT, CDR2 YNNKEL (reference sequence). The CDR3 runs to 17 residues. The V end lost 4 bases, the J end lost 4 bases, and 17 bases lay between the germline ends. CDR3: CASSLGQGVEYNSPLHF. CDR3 nucleotide sequence: TGTGCCAGCAGCCTGGGGCAAGGAGTAGAATATAATTCACCCCTCCACTTT.

This clone was seen once. The V gene is TRBV6-5, the J gene TRBJ2-2, with TRBD1 identical over 9 bases. The CDR3 is 15 residues long. The V segment lost 7 bases and the J segment 1 base; nucleotides outside the gene matches: 4. CDR1 is MNHEY, CDR2 SVGAGI, per germline. The DNA of the CDR3 is TGTGCCAGCAAAAGGGACAGGGTGAACACCGGGGAGCTGTTTTTT. Its protein product is CASKRDRVNTGELFF.

The rearrangement links TRBV19 to TRBJ2-1; a possible D gene is TRBD1 (7 bases). The CDR3 sequence is 13 residues long. The germline CDR1 and CDR2 sequences are LNHDA and SQIVND (reference sequence). With 6 bases removed from V and 9 bases from J, the gap between germline ends came to 15 bases. This CDR3 reads CASSQGGPGEQFF. For the CDR3, the DNA is TGTGCCAGTAGCCAGGGGGGCCCGGGTGAGCAGTTCTTC. Based on the CDR3 plus reference TRBV19 and TRBJ2-1, the full variable domain is DGGITQSPKYLFRKEGQNVTLSCEQNLNHDAMYWYRQDPGQGLRLIYYSQIVNDFQKGDIAEGYSVSREKKESFPLTVTSAQKNPTAFYLCASSQGGPGEQFFGPGTRLTVL.

A single count supports this clone. The chain joins TRBV28 to TRBJ2-5, with a possible D match to TRBD2 (6 bases). The CDR3 totals 12 residues. The V and J ends lost 10 bases and 4 bases respectively, with 13 bases between them. CDR1 and CDR2 (germline): MDHEN, SYDVKM. The CDR3 loop is CATNLGGETQYF. CDR3 DNA sequence: TGTGCCACAAATCTGGGGGGAGAGACCCAGTACTTC.

A single count supports this clone. J is TRBJ1-1 and V is TRBV5-1, with D unclear. V lost 4 bases and J lost 3, with 16 bases in between. Per germline, CDR1 SGHRS and CDR2 YFSETQ. The CDR3 is 15 amino acids. CDR3: CASSPGPDWYTEAFF. The CDR3 DNA reads as TGCGCCAGCAGCCCAGGACCGGACTGGTACACTGAAGCTTTCTTT.

The chain links TRBV10-3 to TRBJ1-5; tentatively, D is TRBD1 (6 bases). Per the germline V gene, CDR1 is ENHRY and CDR2 is SYGVKD. The CDR3 is 16 residues long. V was shortened by 3 bases and J by 4 bases, with 16 bases between the two germline ends. The CDR3 DNA follows: TGTGCCATCAGTGATCAGCAGGGGACCCAAAATCAGCCCCAGCATTTT. This sequence encodes CAISDQQGTQNQPQHF.

The chain couples TRBV29-1 to TRBJ2-1; 11 bases fit TRBD2. The CDR3 has 16 amino acids. The V and J ends lost 5 bases and 2 bases, in that order; junction bases with no gene match: 8. Germline V gene sequence: CDR1 SQVTM, CDR2 ANQGSEA. CDR3 nucleotides: TGCAGCGTTTGTCTGGGACTAGCGGATACCTACAATGAGCAGTTCTTC. Amino acids: CSVCLGLADTYNEQFF.